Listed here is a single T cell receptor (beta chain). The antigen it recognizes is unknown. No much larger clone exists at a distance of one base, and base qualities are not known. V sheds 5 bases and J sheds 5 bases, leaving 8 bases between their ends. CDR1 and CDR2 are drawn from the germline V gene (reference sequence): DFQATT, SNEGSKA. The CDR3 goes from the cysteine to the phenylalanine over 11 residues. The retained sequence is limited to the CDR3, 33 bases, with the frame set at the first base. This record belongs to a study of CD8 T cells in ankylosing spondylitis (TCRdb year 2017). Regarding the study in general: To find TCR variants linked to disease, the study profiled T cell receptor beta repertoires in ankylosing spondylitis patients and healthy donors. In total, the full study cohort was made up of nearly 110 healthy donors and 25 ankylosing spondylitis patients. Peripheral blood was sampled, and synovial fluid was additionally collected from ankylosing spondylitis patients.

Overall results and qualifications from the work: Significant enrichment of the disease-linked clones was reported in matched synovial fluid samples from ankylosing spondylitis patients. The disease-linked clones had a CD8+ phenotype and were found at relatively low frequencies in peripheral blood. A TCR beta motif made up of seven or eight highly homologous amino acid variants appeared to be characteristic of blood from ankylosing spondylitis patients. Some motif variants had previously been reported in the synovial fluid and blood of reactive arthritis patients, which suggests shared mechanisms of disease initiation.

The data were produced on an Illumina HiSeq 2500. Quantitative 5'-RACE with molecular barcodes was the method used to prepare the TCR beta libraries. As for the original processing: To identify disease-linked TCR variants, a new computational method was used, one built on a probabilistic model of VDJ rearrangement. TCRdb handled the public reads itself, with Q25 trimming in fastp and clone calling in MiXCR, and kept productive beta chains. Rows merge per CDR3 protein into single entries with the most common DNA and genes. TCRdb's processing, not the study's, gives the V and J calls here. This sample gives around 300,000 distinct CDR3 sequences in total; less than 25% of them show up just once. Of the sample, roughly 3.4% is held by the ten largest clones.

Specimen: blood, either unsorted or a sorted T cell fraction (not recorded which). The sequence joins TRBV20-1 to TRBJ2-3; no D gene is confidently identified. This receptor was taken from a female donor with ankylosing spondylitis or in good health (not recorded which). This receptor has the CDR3 CSAPAVDTQYF. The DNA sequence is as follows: TGCAGTGCTCCCGCGGTAGATACGCAGTATTTT.